This T cell receptor beta chain emerged from a study of shared clonotypes between healthy human individuals. Overall study findings and caveats: The study found roughly 5% of naive CD4 clonotypes shared across a handful of donors. Sampling was confined to blood; repertoires within tissues likely differ. Relative to clonotypes present in all four donors, those not shared had lower generation probabilities.

The table came from immunoSEQ multiplex PCR; TCRdb's copy has only in-frame clones and leaves some out. The sample carries millions of clones, roughly 95% recorded once. Unmatched junction bases numbered 8, after V lost 6 bases and J lost 8 bases. This CDR3 is 13 amino acids long. In germline, CDR1 is LNHDA, CDR2 SQIVND (reference sequence). A split of CD4+ cells into CD45RA+ naive and CD45RA-negative memory subsets was performed. Concerning this clone itself: Its specificity is unknown.

The chain couples TRBV19 to TRBJ1-2; TRBD1 matches 8 bases. Sequencing was performed on naive CD4+ T cells sorted from blood. Documented subset: CD45RA+ positively selected. This sequence originates from a man aged 18 to 35 in good health. Here the CDR3 reads CASSLGQGQGYTF. The CDR3 region has the DNA TGTGCCAGTAGCCTCGGACAGGGCCAGGGCTACACCTTC.